Described below is a single T cell receptor beta chain sequence and its context. CDR1 SEHNR and CDR2 FQNEAQ come from the germline V gene (reference sequence). The CDR3 runs to 15 residues. V shed 1 base and J 4 bases; nucleotides not matched to a gene: 1. The data were obtained in a study of blood T cell repertoires in COVID-19. The wider study: PBMCs, B-cell-depleted T cells, or T cells provided the cDNA or gDNA that made up the material.

Only in-frame clones appear in the TCRdb table, and some are missing; sequencing was by immunoSEQ multiplex PCR. There are hundreds of thousands of clones in the sample; 75% to 90% occur only once, and roughly 5% lies in the top ten. The chain links TRBV7-9 to TRBJ2-7; TRBD2 matches at 13 bases. The sequence derives from a man aged 55-75 years who had recovered from COVID-19. Material: PBMCs or T cells enriched from blood (not recorded which). The CDR3 DNA sequence: TGTGCCAGCAGCTTAGGGACTAGCGGGAGTTACGAGCAGTACTTC. It specifies CASSLGTSGSYEQYF.